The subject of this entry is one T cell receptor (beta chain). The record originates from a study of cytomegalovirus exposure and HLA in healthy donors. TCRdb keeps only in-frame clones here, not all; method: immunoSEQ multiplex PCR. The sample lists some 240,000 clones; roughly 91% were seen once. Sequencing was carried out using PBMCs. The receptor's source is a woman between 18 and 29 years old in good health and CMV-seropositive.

This CDR3 is CASSYRPRIKGAEAFF. The CDR3 region has the DNA TGTGCCAGCAGTTACAGGCCACGGATTAAAGGGGCTGAAGCTTTCTTT. The gene calls are TRBV6-5 and TRBJ1-1; perhaps TRBD1 as D (5 bases). The germline V gene encodes CDR1 MNHEY and CDR2 SVGAGI. CDR3 length: 16 amino acids. Trimming pared 2 bases from V and 6 bases from J, leaving 19 bases between.